The rows below give T cell receptor beta chains drawn from one sample of a study of T cell responses to AZD1222 COVID-19 vaccine. Measured with immunoSEQ multiplex PCR; TCRdb has only the in-frame clones, and not every one. This sample yields around 110,000 clones, of which 80% to 90% are seen a single time; 3% to 4% belongs to the top ten. Here the sequenced sample was peripheral blood, taken on day 0 of MenACWY control vaccination. The receptors stem from an adult in good health. The CDR3 runs from the conserved cysteine through the conserved F or W. The D gene is left open where the match is weak. Expanded clones get a size class; other rows say once, few or many, or leave the size out.

V: TRBV6-2/TRBV6-3
size: .
D: TRBD1
J: TRBJ1-6
DNA: TGTGCCAGCAGTTACCAGGGGGCTCCTAATTCACCCCTCCACTTT
CDR3: CASSYQGAPNSPLHF

V: TRBV19
size: .
D: TRBD1
J: TRBJ1-2
DNA: TGTGCCAGTTTTTCATCCCCTCGGACAGGGGGAAACTATGGCTACACCTTC
CDR3: CASFSSPRTGGNYGYTF

V: TRBV18
size: .
D: .
J: TRBJ1-5
DNA: TGTGCCAGCTCACCGACGGGGTATAGCAATCAGCCCCAGCATTTT
CDR3: CASSPTGYSNQPQHF

V: TRBV5-8
size: .
D: .
J: TRBJ1-2
DNA: TGTGCCAGCAGCTTGTTGGGCCCAGGGCTTTATGGCTACACCTTC
CDR3: CASSLLGPGLYGYTF

V: TRBV4-1
size: .
D: .
J: TRBJ1-2
DNA: TGCGCCAGCAGCCAAGCCGCGGCCCCGGACTATGGCTACACCTTC
CDR3: CASSQAAAPDYGYTF

V: TRBV5-1
size: once
D: TRBD1
J: TRBJ2-3
DNA: TGCGCCAGCACCAGGGGGACAGATACGCAGTATTTT
CDR3: CASTRGTDTQYF

V: TRBV9
size: once
D: TRBD2
J: TRBJ2-3
DNA: TGTGCCAGCAACCTGCAGCCGGGACTAGCGGGCACAGATACGCAGTATTTT
CDR3: CASNLQPGLAGTDTQYF

V: TRBV7-3
size: .
D: .
J: TRBJ2-7
DNA: TGTGCCAGCAGCTTAAGAGGGGGGCCTTCCTACGAGCAGTACTTC
CDR3: CASSLRGGPSYEQYF

V: TRBV7-2
size: .
D: TRBD1
J: TRBJ2-7
DNA: TGTGCCAGCAGCTCCCGTTGGACAGGGGGCTACGAGCAGTACTTC
CDR3: CASSSRWTGGYEQYF

V: TRBV3-1/TRBV3-2
size: .
D: TRBD2
J: TRBJ2-5
DNA: TGTGCCAGCAGCCAAGGGACTAGCGGGGGCCAAGAGACCCAGTACTTC
CDR3: CASSQGTSGGQETQYF

V: TRBV25-1
size: .
D: .
J: TRBJ2-2
DNA: TGTGCCAGCAATGGCGGGGAGCTGTTTTTT
CDR3: CASNGGELFF

V: TRBV3-1/TRBV3-2
size: .
D: .
J: TRBJ1-5
DNA: TGTGCCAGCAGCCAATCGGCAGTCAATCAGCCCCAGCATTTT
CDR3: CASSQSAVNQPQHF

V: TRBV3-1/TRBV3-2
size: .
D: TRBD2
J: TRBJ2-2
DNA: TGTGCCAGCAGCCTTAAGGGCGGGGGGAGTACCGGGGAGCTGTTTTTT
CDR3: CASSLKGGGSTGELFF

V: TRBV2
size: .
D: TRBD2
J: TRBJ2-1
DNA: TGTGCCAGCAGTGACGCTGCGGGGGGGCTCGGGAATGAGCAGTTCTTC
CDR3: CASSDAAGGLGNEQFF

V: TRBV28
size: .
D: TRBD1
J: TRBJ1-1
DNA: TGTGCCAGCAGGGGATCGGGACAGGGGACCGCTGAAGCTTTCTTT
CDR3: CASRGSGQGTAEAFF

V: TRBV3-1/TRBV3-2
size: .
D: .
J: TRBJ2-5
DNA: TGTGCCAGCATCACAGGTAGAGCGGAAAGGGAGACCCAGTACTTC
CDR3: CASITGRAERETQYF

V: TRBV19
size: once
D: TRBD1
J: TRBJ1-1
DNA: TGTGCCAGTAGTAAACGGACAGGGGACAAGCGTGAAGCTTTCTTT
CDR3: CASSKRTGDKREAFF

V: TRBV6-5
size: .
D: .
J: TRBJ2-5
DNA: TGTGCCAGCAGTTACTCGAGTGTAGCGACCCAGTACTTC
CDR3: CASSYSSVATQYF

V: TRBV19
size: .
D: .
J: TRBJ2-2
DNA: TGTGCCAGTCGTGACAGTTACACCGGGGAGCTGTTTTTT
CDR3: CASRDSYTGELFF

V: TRBV6-5
size: .
D: TRBD1
J: TRBJ1-6
DNA: TGTGCCAGCAGGCCGGGACAGAACTCATCACCCCTCCACTTT
CDR3: CASRPGQNSSPLHF

V: TRBV3-1/TRBV3-2
size: .
D: TRBD1
J: TRBJ1-2
DNA: TGTGCCAGCAGCCAACAGGGGGCAAGAGGCTACACCTTC
CDR3: CASSQQGARGYTF

V: TRBV5-1
size: .
D: TRBD1
J: TRBJ2-3
DNA: TGCGCCAGCAGCCAACGACAGGGGGCAAATACGCAGTATTTT
CDR3: CASSQRQGANTQYF

V: TRBV7-3
size: .
D: .
J: TRBJ1-1
DNA: TGTGCCAGCACTTATGACGCCGGGGTGAACACTGAAGCTTTCTTT
CDR3: CASTYDAGVNTEAFF

V: TRBV7-8
size: .
D: .
J: TRBJ1-4
DNA: TGTGCCAGCAGCTTAAGGTCCCCTGGGGAAAAACTGTTTTTT
CDR3: CASSLRSPGEKLFF

V: TRBV2
size: .
D: TRBD1
J: TRBJ1-2
DNA: TGTGCCAGCAGCCGGGACAGTTATGGCTACACCTTC
CDR3: CASSRDSYGYTF

V: TRBV7-2
size: .
D: .
J: TRBJ1-3
DNA: TGTGCCAGCCACGACGGCAACTCTGGAAACACCATATATTTT
CDR3: CASHDGNSGNTIYF

V: TRBV7-2
size: .
D: .
J: TRBJ1-4
DNA: TGTGCCAGCAGCGCCGGGCCAGAAGTGTTTTTT
CDR3: CASSAGPEVFF

V: TRBV7-8
size: few
D: .
J: TRBJ1-5
DNA: TGTGCCAGCAGCTTAGGGCACACGGGGCCCCAGCATTTT
CDR3: CASSLGHTGPQHF

V: TRBV19
size: .
D: TRBD1
J: TRBJ2-7
DNA: TGTGCCAGTAGTAGGGACAGAGGTTTCGAGCAGTACTTC
CDR3: CASSRDRGFEQYF

V: TRBV7-2
size: .
D: .
J: TRBJ2-7
DNA: TGTGCCAGCAGCTTAGGGGGTTTGTCCTACGAGCAGTACTTC
CDR3: CASSLGGLSYEQYF

V: TRBV18
size: .
D: .
J: TRBJ2-5
DNA: TGTGCCAGCTCCCTTCAATCCGGGACCCATAAAGAGACCCAGTACTTC
CDR3: CASSLQSGTHKETQYF

V: TRBV5-6
size: few
D: .
J: TRBJ2-5
DNA: TGTGCCAGCAGCTCCCGGGACTGGTACCAAGAGACCCAGTACTTC
CDR3: CASSSRDWYQETQYF

V: TRBV2
size: once
D: TRBD1
J: TRBJ1-4
DNA: TGTGCCAGCAAACGACAGGGGGTAACTGAAAAACTGTTTTTT
CDR3: CASKRQGVTEKLFF

V: TRBV3-1/TRBV3-2
size: once
D: .
J: TRBJ2-7
DNA: TGTGCCAGCAGCCAAGCGCAACTAGCCCCCTCCTACGAGCAGTACTTC
CDR3: CASSQAQLAPSYEQYF

V: TRBV6-5
size: .
D: .
J: TRBJ1-3
DNA: TGTGCCAGCAGTTATGGTCGACTGGCTGGAAACACCATATATTTT
CDR3: CASSYGRLAGNTIYF

V: TRBV10-3
size: .
D: TRBD1
J: TRBJ1-5
DNA: TGTGCCATCAGTGAGTCAAGACAGGGATCGGGAGGGGTTCAGCCCCAGCATTTT
CDR3: CAISESRQGSGGVQPQHF

V: TRBV5-1
size: .
D: .
J: TRBJ2-3
DNA: TGCGCCAGCAGCTTATCCCACCGGAGCACAGATACGCAGTATTTT
CDR3: CASSLSHRSTDTQYF

V: TRBV18
size: .
D: .
J: TRBJ2-6
DNA: TGTGCCAGCTCACCAGGAAGAGGGGCTGGGGCCAACGTCCTGACTTTC
CDR3: CASSPGRGAGANVLTF

V: TRBV27
size: few
D: .
J: TRBJ1-2
DNA: TGTGCCAGCAGTTCCAAAGGGAACTATGGCTACACCTTC
CDR3: CASSSKGNYGYTF

V: TRBV7-6
size: few
D: TRBD1
J: TRBJ2-1
DNA: TGTGCCAGCAGCATCGGACAGGGATTCAAAAATGAGCAGTTCTTC
CDR3: CASSIGQGFKNEQFF

V: TRBV2
size: .
D: TRBD1
J: TRBJ2-7
DNA: TGTGCCAGCAGTGAACTGAGGGGGCTAGGCGAGCAGTACTTC
CDR3: CASSELRGLGEQYF

V: TRBV4-1
size: .
D: .
J: TRBJ1-5
DNA: TGCGCCAGCAGCCAAGATACGGGCGGGCAGGGCCAGCCCCAGCATTTT
CDR3: CASSQDTGGQGQPQHF